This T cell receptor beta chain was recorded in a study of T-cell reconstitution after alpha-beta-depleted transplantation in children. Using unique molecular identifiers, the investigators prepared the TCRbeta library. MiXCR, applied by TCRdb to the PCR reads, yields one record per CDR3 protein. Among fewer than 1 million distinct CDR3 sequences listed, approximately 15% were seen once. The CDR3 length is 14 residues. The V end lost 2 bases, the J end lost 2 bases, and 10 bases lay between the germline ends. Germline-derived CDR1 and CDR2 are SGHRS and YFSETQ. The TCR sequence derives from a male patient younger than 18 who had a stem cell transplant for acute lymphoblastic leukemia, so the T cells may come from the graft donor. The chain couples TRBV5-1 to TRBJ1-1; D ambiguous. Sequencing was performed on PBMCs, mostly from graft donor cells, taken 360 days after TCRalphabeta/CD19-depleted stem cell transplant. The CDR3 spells CASSFHPGNTEAFF. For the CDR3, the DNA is TGCGCCAGCAGCTTTCACCCGGGAAACACTGAAGCTTTCTTT.